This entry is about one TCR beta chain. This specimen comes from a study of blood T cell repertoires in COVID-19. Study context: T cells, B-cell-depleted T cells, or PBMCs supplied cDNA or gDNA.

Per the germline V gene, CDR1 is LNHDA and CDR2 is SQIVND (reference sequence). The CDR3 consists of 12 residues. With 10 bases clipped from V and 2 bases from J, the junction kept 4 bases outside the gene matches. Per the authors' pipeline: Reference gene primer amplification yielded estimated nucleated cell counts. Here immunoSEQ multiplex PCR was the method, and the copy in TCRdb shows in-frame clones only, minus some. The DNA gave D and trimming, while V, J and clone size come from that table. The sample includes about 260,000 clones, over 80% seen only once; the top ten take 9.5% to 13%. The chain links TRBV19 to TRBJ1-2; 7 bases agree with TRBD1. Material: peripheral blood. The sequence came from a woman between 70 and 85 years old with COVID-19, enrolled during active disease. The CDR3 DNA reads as TGTGCCACCGTGGACAGGAACTATGGCTACACCTTC. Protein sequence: CATVDRNYGYTF.